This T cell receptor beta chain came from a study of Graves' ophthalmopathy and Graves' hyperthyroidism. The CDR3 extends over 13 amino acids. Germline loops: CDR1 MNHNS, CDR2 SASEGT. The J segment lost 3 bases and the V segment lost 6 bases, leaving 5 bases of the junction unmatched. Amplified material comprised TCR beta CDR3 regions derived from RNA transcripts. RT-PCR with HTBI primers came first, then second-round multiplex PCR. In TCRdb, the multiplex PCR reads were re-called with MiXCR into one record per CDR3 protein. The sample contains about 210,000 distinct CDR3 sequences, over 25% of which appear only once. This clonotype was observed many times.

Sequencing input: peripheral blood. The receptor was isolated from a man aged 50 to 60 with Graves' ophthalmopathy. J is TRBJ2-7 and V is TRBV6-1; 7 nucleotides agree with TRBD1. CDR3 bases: TGTGCCAGCAGGAAGGGGGCCGGCTACGAGCAGTACTTC. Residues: CASRKGAGYEQYF.